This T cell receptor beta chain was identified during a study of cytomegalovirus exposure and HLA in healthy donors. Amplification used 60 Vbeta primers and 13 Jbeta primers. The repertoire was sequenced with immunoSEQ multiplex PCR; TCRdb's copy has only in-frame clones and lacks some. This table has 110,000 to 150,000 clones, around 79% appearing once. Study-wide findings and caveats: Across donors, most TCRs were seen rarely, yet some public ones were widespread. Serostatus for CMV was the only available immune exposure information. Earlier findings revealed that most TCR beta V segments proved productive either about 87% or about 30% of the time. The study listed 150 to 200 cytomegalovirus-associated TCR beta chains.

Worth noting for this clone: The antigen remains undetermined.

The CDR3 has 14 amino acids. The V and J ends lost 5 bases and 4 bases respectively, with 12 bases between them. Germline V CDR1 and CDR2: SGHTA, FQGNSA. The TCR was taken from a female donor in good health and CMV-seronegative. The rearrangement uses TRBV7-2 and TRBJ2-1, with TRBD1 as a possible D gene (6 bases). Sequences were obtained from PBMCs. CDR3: CASSPGQTYNEQFF. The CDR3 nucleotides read TGTGCCAGCAGCCCAGGACAGACGTACAATGAGCAGTTCTTC.